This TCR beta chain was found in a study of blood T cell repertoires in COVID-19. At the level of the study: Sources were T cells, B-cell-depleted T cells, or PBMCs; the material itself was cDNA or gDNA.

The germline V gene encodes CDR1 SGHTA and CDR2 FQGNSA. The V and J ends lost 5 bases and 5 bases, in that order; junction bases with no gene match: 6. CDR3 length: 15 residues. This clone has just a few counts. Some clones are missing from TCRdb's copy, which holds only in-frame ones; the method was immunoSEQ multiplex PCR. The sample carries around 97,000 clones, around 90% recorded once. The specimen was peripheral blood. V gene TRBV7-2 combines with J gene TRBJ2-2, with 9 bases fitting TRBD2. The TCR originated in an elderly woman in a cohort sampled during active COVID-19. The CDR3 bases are TGTGCCAGCAGCGACGCGGGGGGGCGGACCGGGGAGCTGTTTTTT. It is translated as CASSDAGGRTGELFF.